This T cell receptor (beta chain) was obtained from a study of regulatory T cells in long-lasting Graves disease. Arm-PCR of CDR3 regions and iRepertoire HTBI primers were the basis on which TCR beta libraries were built. TCRdb processed the multiplex PCR reads anew with MiXCR; each CDR3 protein has one entry. The data contain 420,000 or so distinct CDR3 sequences, about 17% of them singletons. The CDR3 extends over 22 amino acids. Germline CDR1 is MNHEY and CDR2 is SMNVEV (reference sequence). As for this clonotype: An end of the junction does not agree with germline; a read error may underlie this.

As for time point: newly diagnosed GD, antithyroid drugs for less than 3 months. Extracted RNA from PBMCs served as the source of the TCR library. It was an endocrinology department in Xi'an, China, that provided the patients. A further study also used this sample, focusing on T cells in Graves' hyperthyroidism and ophthalmopathy.

This clonotype was obtained from a woman aged 18-30 years with Graves disease. The input for sequencing was peripheral blood mononuclear cells (PBMCs), taken at new diagnosis, from a patient treated with antithyroid drugs. The J gene is TRBJ2-1, the V gene TRBV27, with 7 nucleotides matching TRBD2. The CDR3 is CASSPRPTGDYDRGVALGEQSF. The CDR3 DNA is TGTGCCAGCTCACCCCGACCGACGGGGGACTACGATAGGGGAGTTGCATTGGGTGAGCAGTCCTTC.